These T cell receptor beta chains were read from a single sample in a study of blood T cell repertoires in COVID-19. Profiled with immunoSEQ multiplex PCR; TCRdb holds only in-frame clones, not every one. The table lists under 150,000 clones, around three quarters of them singletons. The sample was peripheral blood. These TCRs come from an elderly man with acute or convalescent COVID-19. The CDR3 runs from the conserved cysteine through the conserved F or W. The order of the fields is clone size, J gene, D gene, V gene, CDR3 protein. The D gene is left open where the match is weak. Some rows have no size entry. The others give once, few or many, or a class for an expanded clone.

abundance: -
j_gene: TRBJ1-5
d_gene: TRBD1
v_gene: TRBV5-6
CDR3aa: CASSAQGRSNQPQHF

abundance: -
j_gene: TRBJ1-6
d_gene: TRBD1
v_gene: TRBV5-4
CDR3aa: CASSLDRERSPLHF

abundance: -
j_gene: TRBJ1-5
d_gene: -
v_gene: TRBV7-2
CDR3aa: CASSLEQGQPQHF

abundance: -
j_gene: TRBJ2-5
d_gene: TRBD2
v_gene: TRBV13
CDR3aa: CASSATTSGGPQETQYF

abundance: -
j_gene: TRBJ1-2
d_gene: -
v_gene: TRBV11-2
CDR3aa: CASSFEWRGGYTF

abundance: -
j_gene: TRBJ1-4
d_gene: TRBD1
v_gene: TRBV28
CDR3aa: CASSLNRGEKLFF

abundance: few
j_gene: TRBJ1-6
d_gene: TRBD1
v_gene: TRBV7-3
CDR3aa: CASSFTTGGDSPLHF

abundance: -
j_gene: TRBJ2-1
d_gene: -
v_gene: TRBV12-3/TRBV12-4
CDR3aa: CASSLVGGPIF

abundance: -
j_gene: TRBJ2-6
d_gene: TRBD1
v_gene: TRBV2
CDR3aa: CASTGQVDSGANVLTF

abundance: once
j_gene: TRBJ2-7
d_gene: -
v_gene: TRBV6-1
CDR3aa: CASSEFIDSPLSSYEQYF

abundance: -
j_gene: TRBJ1-2
d_gene: -
v_gene: TRBV11-2
CDR3aa: CASSSWAGNYGYTF

abundance: -
j_gene: TRBJ2-7
d_gene: -
v_gene: TRBV4-3
CDR3aa: CASSQGGGTVYEQYF

abundance: -
j_gene: TRBJ2-1
d_gene: TRBD1
v_gene: TRBV7-2
CDR3aa: CASSSWTGGNEQFF

abundance: -
j_gene: TRBJ1-1
d_gene: -
v_gene: TRBV27
CDR3aa: CASSLYRGNTEAFF

abundance: -
j_gene: TRBJ1-3
d_gene: TRBD1
v_gene: TRBV7-3
CDR3aa: CASRPGGSGNTIYF

abundance: -
j_gene: TRBJ2-5
d_gene: -
v_gene: TRBV6-5
CDR3aa: CASRPGLRGETQYF

abundance: few
j_gene: TRBJ1-1
d_gene: -
v_gene: TRBV2
CDR3aa: CASSEARPGVTEAFF

abundance: -
j_gene: TRBJ2-5
d_gene: -
v_gene: TRBV27
CDR3aa: CASSLSGWETQYF

abundance: once
j_gene: TRBJ2-4
d_gene: TRBD1
v_gene: TRBV7-3
CDR3aa: CASSLGTGDIQYF

abundance: -
j_gene: TRBJ2-2
d_gene: TRBD2
v_gene: TRBV5-1
CDR3aa: CASSWGGLAGNTGELFF

abundance: -
j_gene: TRBJ2-2
d_gene: TRBD1
v_gene: TRBV5-1
CDR3aa: CASSRDRGRSGELFF

abundance: -
j_gene: TRBJ1-4
d_gene: -
v_gene: TRBV7-6
CDR3aa: CASSVTENEKLFF

abundance: -
j_gene: TRBJ2-2
d_gene: -
v_gene: TRBV7-3
CDR3aa: CASSSTAAGELFF

abundance: -
j_gene: TRBJ2-6
d_gene: TRBD1
v_gene: TRBV7-8
CDR3aa: CASSLNRGYSGANVLTF

abundance: -
j_gene: TRBJ1-6
d_gene: TRBD1
v_gene: TRBV5-5
CDR3aa: CASSSGQGANSPLHF

abundance: -
j_gene: TRBJ1-1
d_gene: TRBD1
v_gene: TRBV5-1
CDR3aa: CASGVRGDTEAFF

abundance: once
j_gene: TRBJ1-1
d_gene: -
v_gene: TRBV27
CDR3aa: CASSFVGRLNTEAFF

abundance: -
j_gene: TRBJ2-1
d_gene: -
v_gene: TRBV5-1
CDR3aa: CASSFRRDNEQFF

abundance: -
j_gene: TRBJ1-5
d_gene: -
v_gene: TRBV6-2/TRBV6-3
CDR3aa: CASSYASSNQPQHF

abundance: -
j_gene: TRBJ2-1
d_gene: TRBD2
v_gene: TRBV19
CDR3aa: CASSTSSGGYYEQFF

abundance: -
j_gene: TRBJ1-2
d_gene: TRBD1
v_gene: TRBV6-1
CDR3aa: CASSEASHRGSNGYTF

abundance: -
j_gene: TRBJ2-7
d_gene: TRBD1
v_gene: TRBV6-5
CDR3aa: CASSTGQGWEQYF

abundance: -
j_gene: TRBJ2-2
d_gene: TRBD1
v_gene: TRBV7-9
CDR3aa: CASSSGQGITGELFF

abundance: -
j_gene: TRBJ2-1
d_gene: TRBD2
v_gene: TRBV4-3
CDR3aa: CASSQAVSGGYNEQFF

abundance: -
j_gene: TRBJ1-3
d_gene: -
v_gene: TRBV7-8
CDR3aa: CASSLGRGIGNTIYF

abundance: -
j_gene: TRBJ2-2
d_gene: TRBD1
v_gene: TRBV19
CDR3aa: CASKAGDRGYTGELFF

abundance: -
j_gene: TRBJ1-2
d_gene: -
v_gene: TRBV19
CDR3aa: CASSIDTGYSNGYTF

abundance: -
j_gene: TRBJ1-5
d_gene: -
v_gene: TRBV5-5
CDR3aa: CASSLLGGQPQHF

abundance: -
j_gene: TRBJ2-7
d_gene: -
v_gene: TRBV12-3/TRBV12-4
CDR3aa: CASSLAQYEQYF

abundance: -
j_gene: TRBJ2-3
d_gene: TRBD1
v_gene: TRBV5-6
CDR3aa: CASSRTGSADTQYF